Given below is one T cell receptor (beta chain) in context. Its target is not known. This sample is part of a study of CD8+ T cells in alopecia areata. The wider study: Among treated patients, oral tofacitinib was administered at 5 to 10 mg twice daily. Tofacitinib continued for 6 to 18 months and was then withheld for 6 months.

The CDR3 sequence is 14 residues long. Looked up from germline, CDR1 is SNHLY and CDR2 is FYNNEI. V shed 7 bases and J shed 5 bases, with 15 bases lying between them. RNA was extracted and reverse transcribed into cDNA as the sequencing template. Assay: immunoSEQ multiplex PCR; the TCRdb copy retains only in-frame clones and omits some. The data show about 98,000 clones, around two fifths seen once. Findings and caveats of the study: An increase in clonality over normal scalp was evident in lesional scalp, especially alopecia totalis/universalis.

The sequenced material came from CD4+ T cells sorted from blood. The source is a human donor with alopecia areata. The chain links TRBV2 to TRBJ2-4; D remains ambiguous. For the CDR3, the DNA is TGTGCCAGCACGAGGAGTAGCCCCCAAAACATTCAGTACTTC. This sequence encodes CASTRSSPQNIQYF.